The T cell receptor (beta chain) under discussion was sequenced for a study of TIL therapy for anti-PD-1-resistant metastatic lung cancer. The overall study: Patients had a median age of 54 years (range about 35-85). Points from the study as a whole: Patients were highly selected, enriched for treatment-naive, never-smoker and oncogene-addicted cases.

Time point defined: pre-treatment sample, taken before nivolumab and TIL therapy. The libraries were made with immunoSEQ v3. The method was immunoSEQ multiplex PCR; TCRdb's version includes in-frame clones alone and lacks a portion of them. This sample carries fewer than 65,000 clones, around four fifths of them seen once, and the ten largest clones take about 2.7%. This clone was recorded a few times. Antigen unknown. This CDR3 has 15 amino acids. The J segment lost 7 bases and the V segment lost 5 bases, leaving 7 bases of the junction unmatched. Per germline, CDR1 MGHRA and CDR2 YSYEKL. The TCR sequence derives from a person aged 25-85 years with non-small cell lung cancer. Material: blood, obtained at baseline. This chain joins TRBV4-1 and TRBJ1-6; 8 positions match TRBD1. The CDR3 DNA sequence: TGCGCCAGCAGCTTCCGGACAGGGACGAATTCACCCCTCCACTTT. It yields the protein CASSFRTGTNSPLHF.